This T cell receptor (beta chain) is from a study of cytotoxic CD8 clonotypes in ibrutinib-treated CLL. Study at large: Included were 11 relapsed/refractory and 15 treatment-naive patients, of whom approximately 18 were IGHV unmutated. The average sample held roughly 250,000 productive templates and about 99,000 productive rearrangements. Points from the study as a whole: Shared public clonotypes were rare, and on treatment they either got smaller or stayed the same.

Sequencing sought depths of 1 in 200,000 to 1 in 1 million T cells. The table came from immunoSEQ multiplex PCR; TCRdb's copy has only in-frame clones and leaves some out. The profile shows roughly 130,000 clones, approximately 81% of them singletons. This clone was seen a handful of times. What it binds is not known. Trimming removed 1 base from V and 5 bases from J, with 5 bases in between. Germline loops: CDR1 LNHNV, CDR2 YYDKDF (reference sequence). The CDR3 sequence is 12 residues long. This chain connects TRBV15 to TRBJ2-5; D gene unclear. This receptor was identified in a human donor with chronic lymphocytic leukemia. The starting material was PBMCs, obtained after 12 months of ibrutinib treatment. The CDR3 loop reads CATSRVRETQYF. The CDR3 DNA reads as TGTGCCACCAGCAGAGTTCGGGAGACCCAGTACTTC. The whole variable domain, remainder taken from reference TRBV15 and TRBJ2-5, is DAMVIQNPRYQVTQFGKPVTLSCSQTLNHNVMYWYQQKSSQAPKLLFHYYDKDFNNEADTPDNFQSRRPNTSFCFLDIRSPGLGDTAMYLCATSRVRETQYFGPGTRLLVL.